The 26 T cell receptor beta chains listed next were all sequenced from one sample in a study of T cell responses to AZD1222 COVID-19 vaccine. The repertoire was sequenced with immunoSEQ multiplex PCR; TCRdb's copy has only in-frame clones and lacks some. The top ten clones hold 4.4% of a sample with under 200,000 clones, around 93% of them seen once. Source: peripheral blood, taken on day 0 of AZD1222 vaccination. Receptors were obtained from an adult in good health.

The chain uses TRBV12-3 or TRBV12-4 and TRBJ1-2; no clear D. V lost 6 bases and J 7 bases, leaving 15 bases between the germline ends. This CDR3 has 13 residues. The CDR3 sequence: CASRLTDWVGYTF. The CDR3 DNA reads TGTGCCAGCAGACTAACCGATTGGGTTGGCTACACCTTC.

The V call is TRBV9, the J call TRBJ1-2; TRBD1 matches 9 bases. Trimming cost V 6 bases and J 3 bases; bases outside gene matches: 3. Germline V gene lookup returns CDR1 SGDLS and CDR2 YYNGEE. The CDR3 spans 13 residues. CDR3 amino acids: CASTTGGDYGYTF. CDR3 nucleotides: TGTGCCAGCACCACAGGGGGCGACTATGGCTACACCTTC.

The chain links TRBV30 to TRBJ1-1; D call uncertain. Germline V gene lookup returns CDR1 GTSNPN and CDR2 SVGIG (reference sequence). V dropped 0 bases and J dropped 0 bases, with 5 bases sitting between them. This CDR3 contains 13 residues. The CDR3 loop reads CAWSVQVNTEAFF. In DNA, the CDR3 is TGTGCCTGGAGTGTACAAGTGAACACTGAAGCTTTCTTT.

This rearrangement joins TRBV10-2 to TRBJ1-6, with D perhaps matching TRBD1 (6 bases). The V end was cut by 6 bases, the J end by 2 bases, with 11 bases between. The CDR3 totals 15 residues. Germline CDR1 is WSHSY and CDR2 is SAAADI. The CDR3 loop is CASSRDTAYNSPLHF. The DNA for the CDR3 is TGCGCCAGCAGCCGGGACACTGCCTATAATTCACCCCTCCACTTT.

This clone was counted a single time. The J gene is TRBJ1-2, the V gene TRBV2; perhaps TRBD1 as D (5 bases). Germline V gene data show CDR1 as SNHLY and CDR2 as FYNNEI. Trimming took off 4 bases at V and 10 bases at J, with 19 bases between the two ends. The CDR3 loop spans 14 amino acids. DNA of the CDR3: TGTGCCAGCAGTGGGCAGGGCTCGACCACCCCCTACACCTTC. This translates into CASSGQGSTTPYTF.

V gene TRBV7-2 combines with J gene TRBJ1-5, with D unclear. CDR1 and CDR2 from the germline V gene are SGHTA and FQGNSA. The V end was cut by 2 bases, the J end by 0 bases, with 8 bases between. This CDR3 has 15 residues. The CDR3 spells CASSLLGSSNQPQHF. The CDR3 bases are TGTGCCAGCAGCTTATTAGGGAGTAGCAATCAGCCCCAGCATTTT. The variable domain in full, completed from reference TRBV7-2 and TRBJ1-5, reads GAGVSQSPSNKVTEKGKDVELRCDPISGHTALYWYRQSLGQGLEFLIYFQGNSAPDKSGLPSDRFSAERTGGSVSTLTIQRTQQEDSAVYLCASSLLGSSNQPQHFGDGTRLSIL.

The rearrangement links TRBV5-3 to TRBJ2-3, with 11 bases fitting TRBD2. TRBV5-3 falls under the ORF class, with uncertain function. J was trimmed by 4 bases and V by 0 bases; bases with no gene match: 4. The CDR3 covers 16 residues. CDR3 coding DNA: TGTGCCAGAAGCTTGGAGGCTAGCGGGAGGCCAGATACGCAGTATTTT. Its translation: CARSLEASGRPDTQYF.

The chain joins TRBV6-2 or TRBV6-3 to TRBJ1-2; 7 bases fit TRBD1. V gave up 5 bases and J gave up 3 bases; unmatched junction bases: 12. Germline loops: CDR1 MNHEY, CDR2 SVGEGT. CDR3 length: 16 residues. CDR3 region: CASSLSSTGNDYGYTF. The CDR3 bases are TGTGCCAGCAGTCTTAGTTCGACAGGGAACGACTATGGCTACACCTTC.

V gene TRBV7-9 combines with J gene TRBJ2-7; TRBD1 agrees at 8 bases. The V gene end was trimmed by 5 bases and the J gene end by 1 base; junction bases not matched to a gene: 4. The CDR3 has 14 amino acids. Germline V gene lookup returns CDR1 SEHNR and CDR2 FQNEAQ (reference sequence). The CDR3 bases are TGTGCCAGCAGCCGGGGACAGGAATCCTACGAGCAGTACTTC. It specifies CASSRGQESYEQYF. Full variable domain (rest looked up from reference TRBV7-9 and TRBJ2-7): DTGVSQNPRHKITKRGQNVTFRCDPISEHNRLYWYRQTLGQGPEFLTYFQNEAQLEKSRLLSDRFSAERPKGSFSTLEIQRTEQGDSAMYLCASSRGQESYEQYFGPGTRLTVT.

The rearrangement uses TRBV7-3 and TRBJ1-2; no firm D call. Germline CDR1 SGHTA, CDR2 FQGTGA. Trimming left V 7 bases short and J 7 bases short, with 10 bases between. The CDR3 is 11 amino acids. The CDR3 sequence: CASNPKGGYTF. CDR3 nucleotide sequence: TGTGCCAGCAACCCTAAAGGTGGCTACACCTTC.

This chain connects TRBV28 to TRBJ2-3; tentative D call: TRBD2 (5 bases). V was shortened by 4 bases and J by 1 base, with 9 bases between the two germline ends. Germline CDR1 and CDR2: MDHEN and SYDVKM. This CDR3 is 14 amino acids long. This CDR3 is CASSSPGGTDTQYF. In nucleotides, the CDR3 is TGTGCCAGCAGTTCCCCCGGGGGCACAGATACGCAGTATTTT.

This clone was observed a handful of times. The V and J genes are TRBV6-2 or TRBV6-3 and TRBJ2-7, with D tentatively TRBD1 (5 bases). V lost 5 bases to trimming and J lost 3 bases, with 14 bases between them. Germline lookup yields CDR1 MNHEY and CDR2 SVGEGT. The length of the CDR3 is 14 residues. CDR3 in DNA: TGTGCCAGCAGTACAATCAGGGTGCTCTACGAGCAGTACTTC. This gives the protein CASSTIRVLYEQYF.

J is TRBJ2-1 and V is TRBV6-6; 10 bases agree with TRBD2. Germline CDR1 reads MNHNY; CDR2 reads SVGAGI (reference sequence). The CDR3 is 16 residues long. V gave up 6 bases and J gave up 6 bases; unmatched junction bases: 11. CDR3 nucleotides: TGTGCCAGCAGAAAACGGGGGACTAGCGAGGCCAATGAGCAGTTCTTC. Its translation: CASRKRGTSEANEQFF.

The J gene is TRBJ2-5, the V gene TRBV11-3; 7 bases are a match to TRBD2. V dropped 1 base and J dropped 4; count of bases not matched to a gene: 9. Per germline, CDR1 SGHNT and CDR2 YENEEA. This CDR3 region has 16 residues. The CDR3 loop is CASSLASRRELETQYF. The CDR3 DNA reads TGTGCCAGCAGCTTAGCTTCGCGGCGGGAGTTAGAGACCCAGTACTTC.

The genes are TRBV19 and TRBJ2-1; D unclear. CDR1 and CDR2 (germline): LNHDA, SQIVND (reference sequence). Trimming removed 5 bases from V and 8 bases from J, with 10 bases in between. CDR3 length: 12 amino acids. The CDR3 reads CASSPARDEQFF. The CDR3 nucleotides read TGTGCCAGTAGTCCCGCCCGGGATGAGCAGTTCTTC.

The chain employs TRBV19 and TRBJ1-5; D gene unclear. The germline V and J ends were trimmed by 3 bases and 6 bases, with 18 bases remaining between them. The length of the CDR3 is 16 residues. The germline gives CDR1 LNHDA, CDR2 SQIVND (reference sequence). The CDR3 DNA follows: TGTGCCAGTAGTATTCTTCCCCCCGGAGGGAGTCAGCCCCAGCATTTT. Residues: CASSILPPGGSQPQHF.

The chain carries TRBV29-1 and TRBJ2-3; D possibly uses TRBD1 or TRBD2 (6 bases each). V lost 4 bases and J 1 base, leaving 18 bases between the germline ends. The CDR3 sequence is 16 residues long. Looked up from germline, CDR1 is SQVTM and CDR2 is ANQGSEA. CDR3: CSVVGGQKRGTDTQYF. For the CDR3, the DNA is TGCAGCGTTGTCGGGGGACAAAAGAGGGGCACAGATACGCAGTATTTT.

The chain couples TRBV28 to TRBJ1-1; unclear D gene. V was trimmed by 7 bases and J by 8 bases, leaving 11 bases between them. This CDR3 is built from 11 residues. CDR1 and CDR2 from the germline V gene are MDHEN and SYDVKM. CDR3 protein: CASTRVKEAFF. The CDR3, as DNA: TGTGCCAGCACTCGCGTGAAGGAAGCTTTCTTT.

The chain joins TRBV7-3 to TRBJ2-7; 8 nucleotides line up with TRBD1. Germline V gene sequence: CDR1 SGHTA, CDR2 FQGTGA. The CDR3 runs 15 residues. V shed 2 bases and J 2 bases; nucleotides not matched to a gene: 5. The CDR3 region has the DNA TGTGCCAGCAGCTTATTGGACAGGGATACCTACGAGCAGTACTTC. Translation gives CASSLLDRDTYEQYF.

The chain links TRBV11-1 to TRBJ1-1; 12 nucleotides match TRBD1. The V segment lost 5 bases and the J segment 7 bases; nucleotides outside the gene matches: 5. The CDR3 runs to 14 residues. Germline V lookup: CDR1 SGHAT, CDR2 FQDESV (reference sequence). CDR3 sequence (DNA): TGTGCCAGCAGCCCGGGACAGGGGGCGAGTGAAGCTTTCTTT. Its protein product is CASSPGQGASEAFF.

V usage is TRBV28 and J usage is TRBJ2-1; 7 nucleotides line up with TRBD1. The J segment lost 8 bases and the V segment lost 6 bases, leaving 7 bases of the junction unmatched. Germline-derived CDR1 and CDR2 are MDHEN and SYDVKM. The CDR3 is 13 amino acids. CDR3 bases: TGTGCCAGCAGGATAACAGGGGTATATGAGCAGTTCTTC. Residues: CASRITGVYEQFF.

V and J are TRBV28 and TRBJ2-5; 12 bases agree with TRBD2. J gave up 5 bases and V 5 bases, and 12 bases lay outside the gene matches. This CDR3 is built from 17 residues. CDR1 MDHEN and CDR2 SYDVKM come from the germline V gene. The CDR3 region is CASSLLAGGPSGETQYF. CDR3 coding DNA: TGTGCCAGCAGTCTCCTAGCGGGAGGGCCGTCTGGGGAGACCCAGTACTTC.

The chain couples TRBV6-6 to TRBJ2-2, with 11 nucleotides matching TRBD2. Germline V CDR1 and CDR2: MNHNY, SVGAGI (reference sequence). This CDR3 contains 15 residues. V was pared by 7 bases and J by 5 bases, with 6 bases of the junction left unmatched. The CDR3 sequence: CASNSGRDITGELFF. In DNA form, the CDR3 reads TGTGCCAGCAATAGCGGGAGGGATATTACCGGGGAGCTGTTTTTT.

J is TRBJ2-1 and V is TRBV5-1, with unresolved D. The ends were cut back, 2 bases at V and 6 bases at J, with 15 bases in the middle. The CDR3 is 15 residues long. From germline, CDR1 is SGHRS and CDR2 YFSETQ. The CDR3 DNA reads TGCGCCAGCAGCTTTAGGAGTGGCCCCATCAATGAGCAGTTCTTC. This gives the protein CASSFRSGPINEQFF.

V usage is TRBV5-1 and J usage is TRBJ1-2, with D uncertain. Germline CDR1 and CDR2: SGHRS and YFSETQ. The CDR3 has 15 residues. V shed 0 bases and J shed 6 bases, with 15 bases lying between them. Here the CDR3 DNA reads TGCGCCAGCAGCTTGGGCTTTGGTACCGCCCATGGCTACACCTTC. The encoded protein is CASSLGFGTAHGYTF.

This chain links TRBV3-1 (or the pseudogene TRBV3-2) with TRBJ1-2; D is perhaps TRBD1 (5 bases). The CDR3 covers 14 residues. V dropped 0 bases and J dropped 8 bases, with 13 bases sitting between them. CDR1 is LGHDT, CDR2 YNNKEL, per germline (reference sequence). The CDR3 loop is CASSQDQGLRGYTF. The CDR3 DNA follows: TGTGCCAGCAGCCAAGATCAGGGTTTAAGGGGCTACACCTTC.